The rows below give T cell receptor beta chains drawn from one sample of a study of blood T cells in healthy people across ages. MiXCR was run by TCRdb on the 5' RACE reads, yielding one entry per CDR3 protein. The sample lists around 940,000 distinct CDR3 sequences, roughly 51% occurring once. Sequencing used blood. The receptors stem from a woman aged 55-70 years in good health. Both conserved end residues are part of each CDR3. The order of the fields is CDR3 protein, CDR3 DNA, J gene, V gene, clone size, D gene. A D gene is named only where the DNA matches it firmly. Rows give clone size only sometimes, using once, few, many, or a class for an expanded clone.

CASGLSGANVLTF | TGTGCCAGCGGTCTCTCTGGGGCCAACGTCCTGACTTTC | TRBJ2-6 | TRBV14 | NA | NA
CASSWGGWGNEQFF | TGTGCCAGCAGTTGGGGGGGATGGGGCAATGAGCAGTTCTTC | TRBJ2-1 | TRBV27 | few | TRBD2
CASSLGSAQYF | TGTGCCAGCAGCTTGGGATCAGCCCAGTACTTC | TRBJ2-5 | TRBV5-4 | once | NA
CASSLLGGVQLYEQYF | TGTGCCAGCAGCTTATTGGGCGGTGTACAGCTCTACGAGCAGTACTTC | TRBJ2-7 | TRBV7-8 | NA | NA
CASSRSGNTDTQYF | TGTGCCAGCAGCAGAAGCGGGAACACAGATACGCAGTATTTT | TRBJ2-3 | TRBV18 | few | TRBD2
CASSEALHPIQGGDEQFF | TGTGCCAGCAGTGAAGCCCTCCACCCAATACAGGGTGGGGATGAGCAGTTCTTC | TRBJ2-1 | TRBV2 | NA | NA
CSARDPGLQRLYEQYF | TGCAGTGCTAGAGATCCCGGACTGCAAAGATTATACGAGCAGTACTTC | TRBJ2-7 | TRBV20-1 | few | NA
CASSEGGFGYTF | TGTGCCAGCAGTGAGGGCGGTTTTGGCTACACCTTC | TRBJ1-2 | TRBV6-1 | NA | NA
CASRRTSGPSYNEQFF | TGTGCCAGCAGAAGGACTAGCGGGCCTTCCTACAATGAGCAGTTCTTC | TRBJ2-1 | TRBV6-2/TRBV6-3 | few | TRBD2
CASNSGTFQETQYF | TGCGCCAGCAACAGCGGGACATTTCAAGAGACCCAGTACTTC | TRBJ2-5 | TRBV5-1 | few | NA
CSARDWIGSGSHNEQFF | TGCAGTGCTAGAGATTGGATCGGTAGCGGGTCACACAATGAGCAGTTCTTC | TRBJ2-1 | TRBV20-1 | NA | TRBD2
CSAAGQSNQPQHF | TGCAGTGCCGCGGGACAGAGTAATCAGCCCCAGCATTTT | TRBJ1-5 | TRBV20-1 | NA | TRBD1
CASSTTGVPGYEQYF | TGTGCCAGCAGCACAACAGGGGTCCCGGGCTACGAGCAGTACTTC | TRBJ2-7 | TRBV7-9 | NA | TRBD1
CASSQDIGRASYEQYF | TGCGCCAGCAGCCAAGATATCGGCAGGGCTTCCTACGAGCAGTACTTC | TRBJ2-7 | TRBV4-1 | few | NA
CSASFRGQYNEQFF | TGCAGTGCTAGTTTCCGGGGGCAATACAATGAGCAGTTCTTC | TRBJ2-1 | TRBV20-1 | few | NA
CASSSRFGTQYF | TGTGCCAGCAGCTCCCGGTTTGGTACGCAGTATTTT | TRBJ2-3 | TRBV11-3 | NA | NA
CASSWEIGTEAFF | TGTGCCAGCAGCTGGGAGATAGGGACTGAAGCTTTCTTT | TRBJ1-1 | TRBV11-2 | NA | NA
CASSLVFGTSSDTQYF | TGTGCCAGCAGTTTAGTTTTCGGGACTAGCAGCGATACGCAGTATTTT | TRBJ2-3 | TRBV27 | NA | TRBD2
CASRAGHNTGELFF | TGTGCCAGCAGGGCAGGACACAACACCGGGGAGCTGTTTTTT | TRBJ2-2 | TRBV2 | NA | NA
CASSRRSGSALDTQYF | TGTGCCAGCAGTCGCCGTAGCGGGAGCGCACTGGATACGCAGTATTTT | TRBJ2-3 | TRBV6-5 | NA | TRBD2
CAISLGSYEQYF | TGTGCCATCAGCCTCGGGTCCTACGAGCAGTACTTC | TRBJ2-7 | TRBV10-3 | NA | NA
CATSRGGPSTEAFF | TGTGCCACCAGCAGAGGTGGCCCCTCCACTGAAGCTTTCTTT | TRBJ1-1 | TRBV15 | NA | NA
CASSLLNRGLETQYF | TGTGCCAGCAGTCTTCTAAACCGGGGGCTTGAGACCCAGTACTTC | TRBJ2-5 | TRBV2 | once | NA
CASRGLGQGSYEQYF | TGTGCCAGCAGAGGTCTCGGACAGGGGTCCTACGAGCAGTACTTC | TRBJ2-7 | TRBV6-5 | NA | TRBD1
CASSQDPSRNYEQYF | TGCGCCAGCAGCCAAGATCCGTCGCGGAACTACGAGCAGTACTTC | TRBJ2-7 | TRBV4-1 | NA | NA
CASRDTPGQGSRGYTF | TGTGCCAGCAGGGACACACCGGGACAGGGAAGTCGAGGCTACACCTTC | TRBJ1-2 | TRBV6-5 | NA | TRBD1
CASSRQTSGNEQYF | TGTGCCAGCAGCCGTCAGACTAGCGGAAACGAGCAGTACTTC | TRBJ2-7 | TRBV5-5 | NA | TRBD2
CAIRPSGGATDTQYF | TGTGCCATCAGACCTAGCGGGGGGGCAACAGATACGCAGTATTTT | TRBJ2-3 | TRBV10-3 | NA | TRBD2
CASSEHNEQYF | TGCGCCAGCAGTGAGCACAACGAGCAGTACTTC | TRBJ2-7 | TRBV10-2 | NA | NA
CPSRSRLAGGRSDTQYF | TGTCCCAGCAGAAGCCGACTAGCGGGAGGGAGATCAGATACGCAGTATTTT | TRBJ2-3 | TRBV28 | NA | TRBD2
CASTRQGRQYNEQFF | TGTGCCAGCACCCGACAGGGACGCCAATACAATGAGCAGTTCTTC | TRBJ2-1 | TRBV12-3/TRBV12-4 | few | TRBD1
CASSLARGPYGYTF | TGTGCCAGCAGCTTAGCCCGGGGGCCCTATGGCTACACCTTC | TRBJ1-2 | TRBV7-9 | few | NA
CSAVGSGGNTQYF | TGCAGCGCTGTAGGGTCGGGAGGGAATACGCAGTATTTT | TRBJ2-3 | TRBV29-1 | NA | TRBD2
CASSQVTHSTDTQYF | TGTGCCAGCAGCCAAGTGACACATAGCACAGATACGCAGTATTTT | TRBJ2-3 | TRBV3-1 | few | NA
CASSQDRTRDLTYEQFF | TGCGCCAGCAGCCAAGATAGGACGAGAGACCTTACATATGAGCAGTTCTTC | TRBJ2-1 | TRBV4-1 | NA | NA
CASSLSVAGLSYEQYF | TGCGCCAGCAGCTTATCAGTGGCAGGGCTCTCCTACGAGCAGTACTTC | TRBJ2-7 | TRBV5-1 | NA | NA
CASSSGNSNYGYTF | TGTGCCAGCAGCTCCGGGAACTCAAACTATGGCTACACCTTC | TRBJ1-2 | TRBV12-3/TRBV12-4 | many | NA
CASSGTIEETQYF | TGTGCCAGCAGCGGGACTATAGAAGAGACCCAGTACTTC | TRBJ2-5 | TRBV7-9 | NA | TRBD2
CASSQFTSGPKTQYF | TGTGCCAGCAGCCAATTCACTAGCGGGCCAAAGACCCAGTACTTC | TRBJ2-5 | TRBV5-5 | NA | TRBD2
CASLGWNEQFF | TGTGCCAGTCTAGGGTGGAATGAGCAGTTCTTC | TRBJ2-1 | TRBV12-3/TRBV12-4 | few | NA
CASSPTSLAETQYF | TGTGCCAGCAGTCCGACTAGCCTCGCGGAGACCCAGTACTTC | TRBJ2-5 | TRBV12-3/TRBV12-4 | NA | TRBD2
CASSRQGLASPGANVLTF | TGTGCCAGCAGCCGCCAAGGACTAGCTAGTCCTGGGGCCAACGTCCTGACTTTC | TRBJ2-6 | TRBV3-1 | NA | TRBD2
CASSQTVNTEAFF | TGTGCCAGCAGTCAGACAGTTAACACTGAAGCTTTCTTT | TRBJ1-1 | TRBV4-1 | many | NA
CASSWDSGYEQYF | TGCGCCAGCAGCTGGGACTCGGGCTACGAGCAGTACTTC | TRBJ2-7 | TRBV5-1 | NA | NA
CASSQDRVGEQYF | TGTGCCAGCAGCCAAGACAGGGTCGGCGAGCAGTACTTC | TRBJ2-7 | TRBV12-3/TRBV12-4 | NA | TRBD1
CASSQGAGYETQYF | TGTGCCAGCAGCCAAGGGGCAGGGTACGAGACCCAGTACTTC | TRBJ2-5 | TRBV11-3 | few | NA
CASSLDPLGNFVTEAFF | TGTGCCAGCAGCTTAGACCCGCTCGGTAACTTTGTCACTGAAGCTTTCTTT | TRBJ1-1 | TRBV13 | NA | NA
CASSKAREGYTF | TGTGCCAGCAGCAAGGCGAGGGAAGGCTACACCTTC | TRBJ1-2 | TRBV4-2 | NA | NA
CASSQDGGTYNEQFF | TGCGCCAGCAGCCAAGATGGAGGTACCTACAATGAGCAGTTCTTC | TRBJ2-1 | TRBV4-1 | NA | NA
CASSWMGPEGETQYF | TGCGCCAGCAGCTGGATGGGACCGGAGGGAGAGACCCAGTACTTC | TRBJ2-5 | TRBV5-1 | few | NA
CASSSGLAYNEQFF | TGTGCCAGCAGTTCGGGACTAGCTTACAATGAGCAGTTCTTC | TRBJ2-1 | TRBV6-5 | NA | TRBD2
CASRTQGYHKDTQYF | TGTGCCAGTAGAACTCAGGGATACCATAAAGATACGCAGTATTTT | TRBJ2-3 | TRBV19 | NA | NA
CASSLRRLAETQYF | TGTGCCAGCAGCTTACGAAGACTAGCGGAGACCCAGTACTTC | TRBJ2-5 | TRBV11-2 | NA | TRBD2
CASSQGGWRANYGYTF | TGTGCCAGCAGCCAAGGGGGATGGCGGGCTAACTATGGCTACACCTTC | TRBJ1-2 | TRBV14 | NA | NA
CASRGPNTEAFF | TGTGCCAGCAGAGGCCCGAACACTGAAGCTTTCTTT | TRBJ1-1 | TRBV6-5 | once | NA
CSVELRLAGTYEQYF | TGCAGCGTTGAACTGCGGCTAGCGGGAACCTACGAGCAGTACTTC | TRBJ2-7 | TRBV29-1 | NA | TRBD2
CASSLRGPDEKLFF | TGTGCCAGCAGCCTCAGGGGGCCAGATGAAAAACTGTTTTTT | TRBJ1-4 | TRBV7-2 | once | TRBD1
CATSSSGAYQETQYF | TGTGCCACCAGCAGCAGCGGGGCTTACCAAGAGACCCAGTACTTC | TRBJ2-5 | TRBV15 | NA | TRBD2
CASSSNRAAEKLFF | TGTGCCAGCAGCTCGAACAGGGCTGCTGAAAAACTGTTTTTT | TRBJ1-4 | TRBV5-4 | NA | NA
CASSFSGRQNQPQHF | TGTGCCAGCAGTTTCAGTGGGAGGCAAAATCAGCCCCAGCATTTT | TRBJ1-5 | TRBV12-3/TRBV12-4 | NA | NA